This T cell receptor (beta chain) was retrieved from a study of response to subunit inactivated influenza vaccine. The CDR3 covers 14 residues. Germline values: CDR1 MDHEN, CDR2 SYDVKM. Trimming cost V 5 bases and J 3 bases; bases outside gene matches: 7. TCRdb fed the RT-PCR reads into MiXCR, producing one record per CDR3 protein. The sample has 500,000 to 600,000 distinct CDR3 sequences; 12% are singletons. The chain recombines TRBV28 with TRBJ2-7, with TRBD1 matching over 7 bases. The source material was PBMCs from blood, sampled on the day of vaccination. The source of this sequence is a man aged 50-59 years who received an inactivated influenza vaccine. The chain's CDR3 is CASSQGQVFYEQYF. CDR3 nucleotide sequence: TGTGCCAGCAGTCAAGGACAGGTATTCTACGAGCAGTACTTC.